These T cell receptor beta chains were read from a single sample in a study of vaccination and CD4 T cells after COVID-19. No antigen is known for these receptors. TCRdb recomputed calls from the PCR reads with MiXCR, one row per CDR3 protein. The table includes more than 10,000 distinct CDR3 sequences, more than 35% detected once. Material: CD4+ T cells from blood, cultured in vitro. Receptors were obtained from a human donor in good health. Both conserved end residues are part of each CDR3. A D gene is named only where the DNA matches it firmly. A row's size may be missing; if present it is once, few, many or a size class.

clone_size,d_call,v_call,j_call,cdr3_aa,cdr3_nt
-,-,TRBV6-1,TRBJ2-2,CASSPTVNTGELFF,TGTGCCAGCAGTCCTACAGTTAACACCGGGGAGCTGTTTTTT
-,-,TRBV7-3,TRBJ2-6,CASSLMQSSGANVLTF,TGTGCCAGCAGCTTAATGCAGAGCTCTGGGGCCAACGTCCTGACTTTC
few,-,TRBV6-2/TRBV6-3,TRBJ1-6,CASGKVSYNSPLHF,TGTGCCAGCGGAAAGGTCTCCTATAATTCACCCCTCCACTTT
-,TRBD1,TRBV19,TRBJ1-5,CASQRLTGGGYGNQPQHF,TGTGCCAGCCAAAGATTGACAGGGGGTGGTTATGGCAATCAGCCCCAGCATTTT
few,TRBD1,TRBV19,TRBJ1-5,CARVQGVGNQPQHF,TGTGCCAGGGTACAGGGGGTAGGCAATCAGCCCCAGCATTTT
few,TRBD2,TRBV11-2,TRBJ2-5,CASSLGARTSGNQETQYF,TGTGCCAGCAGTCTGGGGGCTAGGACTAGCGGGAACCAAGAGACCCAGTACTTC
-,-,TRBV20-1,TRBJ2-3,CSARLGGSTDTQYF,TGCAGTGCTAGGTTAGGAGGCAGCACAGATACGCAGTATTTT
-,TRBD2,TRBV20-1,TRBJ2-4,CSAPSLADKNIQYF,TGCAGTGCGCCCTCCCTAGCGGACAAAAACATTCAGTACTTC
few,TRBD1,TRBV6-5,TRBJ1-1,CASSYFGTGWDTEAFF,TGTGCCAGCAGTTACTTCGGGACAGGGTGGGACACTGAAGCTTTCTTT
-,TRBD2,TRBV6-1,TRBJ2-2,CASSEWTSVDTGELFF,TGTGCCAGCAGTGAGTGGACTAGCGTGGACACCGGGGAGCTGTTTTTT
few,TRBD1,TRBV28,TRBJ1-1,CASSGTGGRYTEAFF,TGTGCCAGCTCCGGGACAGGGGGCAGGTACACTGAAGCTTTCTTT
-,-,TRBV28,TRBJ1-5,CASSRRAGSYQPQHF,TGTGCCAGCAGCCGTCGGGCAGGGTCGTATCAGCCCCAGCATTTT
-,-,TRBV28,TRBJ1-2,CASSFLEIVGVSRGGYTF,TGTGCCAGCAGTTTTTTAGAAATCGTCGGGGTGAGCAGGGGTGGCTACACCTTC